A single sample gave rise to the 20 T cell receptor beta chains below, sequenced in a study of OX40 agonist ivuxolimab in advanced cancers. Libraries came from the immunoSEQ multiplex PCR assay. The source is immuneACCESS, and TCRdb retained only in-frame sequences with V and J called. Part of the clones is not carried over; for the studies checked, unresolved V genes explain less than half of this, and the remainder is unexplained. The sample records more than 70,000 clones, about nine tenths of which are singletons. Clones ranked in the top ten supply less than 0.35% of the sample. The source material was CD4+ or CD8+ T cells sorted from blood, sampled in a trial of the OX40 agonist ivuxolimab. These receptors were collected from an adult with an advanced solid tumor such as melanoma, head and neck, liver or kidney cancer.

The chain joins TRBV6-1 to TRBJ2-7; unclear D gene. Per germline, CDR1 MNHNS and CDR2 SASEGT. CDR3 length: 12 amino acids. The V and J ends lost 3 bases and 3 bases respectively, with 6 bases between them. The CDR3 loop is CASSEKSYEQYF. The CDR3 coding sequence is TGTGCCAGCAGTGAGAAAAGCTACGAGCAGTACTTC.

This chain uses TRBV19 with TRBJ1-1; a possible D gene is TRBD1 (6 bases). Looked up from germline, CDR1 is LNHDA and CDR2 is SQIVND (reference sequence). The CDR3 covers 14 residues. The V end was cut by 4 bases, the J end by 4 bases, with 13 bases between. The CDR3 spells CASSTRVGGTEAFF. CDR3 nucleotides: TGTGCCAGTAGTACTCGGGTAGGGGGCACTGAAGCTTTCTTT.

The genes are TRBV7-3 and TRBJ2-2; TRBD2 might be the D (6 bases). This CDR3 region has 14 residues. Germline CDR1 reads SGHTA; CDR2 reads FQGTGA. V lost 3 bases, J lost 1 base, and 6 bases lay in between. The CDR3 spells CASSFSGNTGELFF. CDR3 coding DNA: TGTGCCAGCAGCTTTAGCGGGAACACCGGGGAGCTGTTTTTT.

The chain uses TRBV5-4 and TRBJ2-7; TRBD2 is a possible D gene (5 bases). The ends were cut back, 4 bases at V and 9 bases at J, with 11 bases in the middle. Germline V gene sequence: CDR1 SGHNT, CDR2 YYREEE (reference sequence). CDR3 length equals 11 residues. The CDR3 coding sequence is TGTGCCAGCAGCCCGGGCGAGGGGCAGTACTTC. This gives the protein CASSPGEGQYF.

The V and J genes are TRBV2 and TRBJ2-5, with 9 bases lining up with TRBD1. The V segment lost 6 bases and the J segment 5 bases; nucleotides outside the gene matches: 7. The length of the CDR3 is 14 residues. Germline loops: CDR1 SNHLY, CDR2 FYNNEI. The CDR3 DNA follows: TGTGCCAGCAGACCTACAGGGGGCGGGGAGACCCAGTACTTC. The encoded protein is CASRPTGGGETQYF.

The chain uses TRBV1 and TRBJ2-3. TRBV1 is designated a pseudogene. This CDR3 comprises 14 residues. The CDR3 region has the DNA TGCACCAGCACCCGGGGGCCAGCCACAGATACGCAGTATTTT. Translated, it gives CTSTRGPATDTQYF.

The sample holds one count of this clone. V gene TRBV11-1 combines with J gene TRBJ2-5; the match to TRBD2 covers 11 bases. The CDR3 spans 16 residues. J gave up 1 base and V 5 bases, and 6 bases lay outside the gene matches. Germline V gene data show CDR1 as SGHAT and CDR2 as FQDESV (reference sequence). Written as DNA, the CDR3 is TGTGCCAGCAGCGGACGACTAGCGGGATTCCAAGAGACCCAGTACTTC. Its protein product is CASSGRLAGFQETQYF. Complete variable domain (other parts from reference TRBV11-1 and TRBJ2-5): EAEVAQSPRYKITEKSQAVAFWCDPISGHATLYWYRQILGQGPELLVQFQDESVVDDSQLPKDRFSAERLKGVDSTLKIQPAELGDSAMYLCASSGRLAGFQETQYFGPGTRLLVL.

This clone has just one count. V usage is TRBV13 and J usage is TRBJ2-5; perhaps D is TRBD1 or TRBD2 (5 bases each). Trimming removed 3 bases at V and 3 bases at J, with 11 bases between. CDR3 size: 14 residues. Germline CDR1 is PRHDT and CDR2 is FYEKMQ (reference sequence). CDR3 in amino acids: CASSFGTGEETQYF. CDR3 coding DNA: TGTGCCAGCAGCTTCGGGACCGGGGAAGAGACCCAGTACTTC. The full variable domain, in which reference TRBV13 and TRBJ2-5 provide the parts outside the CDR3, is AAGVIQSPRHLIKEKRETATLKCYPIPRHDTVYWYQQGPGQDPQFLISFYEKMQSDKGSIPDRFSAQQFSDYHSELNMSSLELGDSALYFCASSFGTGEETQYFGPGTRLLVL.

This rearrangement joins TRBV9 to TRBJ2-3; 8 bases agree with TRBD2. V lost 5 bases to trimming and J lost 4 bases; unmatched junction nucleotides: 6. The CDR3 extends over 14 amino acids. Germline V gene sequence: CDR1 SGDLS, CDR2 YYNGEE. CDR3 coding DNA: TGTGCCAGCAGTCTTATAGCGGGATCAGATACGCAGTATTTT. It specifies CASSLIAGSDTQYF.

The chain uses TRBV28 and TRBJ2-7; 9 bases are a match to TRBD1. Germline lookup yields CDR1 MDHEN and CDR2 SYDVKM. Trimming cost V 5 bases and J 6 bases; bases outside gene matches: 5. The CDR3 extends over 13 amino acids. CDR3 sequence: CASSRDRVSEQYF. The CDR3 bases are TGTGCCAGCAGTCGGGACAGGGTTTCCGAGCAGTACTTC.

This clone was seen once. The chain is built from TRBV18 and TRBJ2-5, with 10 bases lining up with TRBD2. The J segment lost 2 bases and the V segment lost 4 bases, leaving 10 bases of the junction unmatched. Germline CDR1 KGHSH, CDR2 LQKENI. The CDR3 has 17 amino acids. CDR3 nucleotides: TGTGCCAGCTCACTTACAATCACTAGCGGGGTGCAAGAGACCCAGTACTTC. It is translated as CASSLTITSGVQETQYF.

The V gene is TRBV28, the J gene TRBJ2-1, with D possibly being TRBD1 (5 bases). The length of the CDR3 is 12 residues. Trimming pared 4 bases from V and 10 bases from J, leaving 11 bases between. Germline values: CDR1 MDHEN, CDR2 SYDVKM. In DNA, the CDR3 is TGTGCCAGCAGTTCACAGGTTAAGGAGCAGTTCTTC. Protein product: CASSSQVKEQFF.

The CDR3 bases are TGTGCCAGCAGCTCTCAGGACAACAATCAGCCCCAGCATTTT. It encodes CASSSQDNNQPQHF. This sequence joins TRBV11-2 and TRBJ1-5; tentative D call: TRBD1 (5 bases). Germline lookup yields CDR1 SGHAT and CDR2 FQNNGV. This CDR3 spans 14 amino acids. The ends were cut back, 4 bases at V and 3 bases at J, with 10 bases in the middle.

The CDR3 loop reads CASSLAAQGYEQYF. Here the CDR3 DNA reads TGTGCCAGCAGCTTAGCGGCACAGGGCTACGAGCAGTACTTC. The chain is built from TRBV7-6 and TRBJ2-7, with D perhaps matching TRBD1 (6 bases). The ends were cut back, 0 bases at V and 3 bases at J, with 9 bases in the middle. This CDR3 is 14 amino acids long. From germline, CDR1 is SGHVS and CDR2 FNYEAQ.

The CDR3 spells CASSPLGDQETQYF. Here the CDR3 DNA reads TGTGCCAGCTCCCCCTTGGGGGATCAAGAGACCCAGTACTTC. J is TRBJ2-5 and V is TRBV18; D tentatively reads TRBD1 or TRBD2 (5 bases each). With 6 bases removed from V and 2 bases from J, the gap between germline ends came to 13 bases. The CDR3 consists of 14 residues. In germline, CDR1 is KGHSH, CDR2 LQKENI.

The V call is TRBV28, the J call TRBJ2-7; D ambiguous. Per the germline V gene, CDR1 is MDHEN and CDR2 is SYDVKM. Deletions cut 7 bases from V and 0 bases from J, with 13 bases between. This CDR3 spans 14 amino acids. The CDR3 nucleotides are TGTGCCAGCACCCTGGGCGGAGCCTCCTACGAGCAGTACTTC. It yields the protein CASTLGGASYEQYF.

This clone appeared once. The J gene is TRBJ2-1, the V gene TRBV7-3; D remains ambiguous. Trimming cost V 1 base and J 5 bases, with 6 bases left between them. CDR1 is SGHTA, CDR2 FQGTGA, per germline. CDR3 length: 13 residues. The CDR3 DNA is TGTGCCAGCAGCTTAAGACTCAACAATGAGCAGTTCTTC. It is translated as CASSLRLNNEQFF. The full variable domain, its missing parts supplied by reference TRBV7-3 and TRBJ2-1, is GAGVSQTPSNKVTEKGKYVELRCDPISGHTALYWYRQSLGQGPEFLIYFQGTGAADDSGLPNDRFFAVRPEGSVSTLKIQRTERGDSAVYLCASSLRLNNEQFFGPGTRLTVL.

The chain combines TRBV21-1 with TRBJ2-7. TRBV21-1 counts as a pseudogene. There are 11 residues in the CDR3. CDR3 protein: CASSAPLEQYF. The DNA of the CDR3 is TGTGCCAGCAGCGCACCCCTCGAGCAGTACTTC.

The chain has TRBV27 and TRBJ2-1; TRBD2 agrees at 7 bases. This CDR3 comprises 16 residues. Germline lookup yields CDR1 MNHEY and CDR2 SMNVEV (reference sequence). With 2 bases clipped from V and 4 bases from J, the junction kept 8 bases outside the gene matches. The CDR3 DNA reads TGTGCCAGCAGTTTAACCGTACCTAGCGGATACAATGAGCAGTTCTTC. Its translation is CASSLTVPSGYNEQFF.

The V call is TRBV6-5, the J call TRBJ2-6; D call uncertain. V lost 6 bases to trimming and J lost 0 bases, with 9 bases between them. Germline V gene data show CDR1 as MNHEY and CDR2 as SVGAGI. The CDR3 sequence is 15 residues long. CDR3 in amino acids: CASSSPASGANVLTF. The DNA of the CDR3 is TGTGCCAGCAGCTCCCCGGCCTCTGGGGCCAACGTCCTGACTTTC.